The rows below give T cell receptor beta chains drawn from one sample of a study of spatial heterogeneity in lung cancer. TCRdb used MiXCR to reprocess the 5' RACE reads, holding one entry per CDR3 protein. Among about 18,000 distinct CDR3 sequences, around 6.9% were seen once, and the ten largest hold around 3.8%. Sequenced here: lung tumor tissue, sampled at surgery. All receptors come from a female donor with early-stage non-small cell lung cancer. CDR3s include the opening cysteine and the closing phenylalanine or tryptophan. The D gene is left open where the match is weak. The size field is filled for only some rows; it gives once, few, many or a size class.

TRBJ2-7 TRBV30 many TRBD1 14 TGTGCCCTGGGTGAGACAGGGTTTTTCTACGAGCAGTACTTC CALGETGFFYEQYF
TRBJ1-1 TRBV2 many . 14 TGTGCCAGCAATAAAATCGGAAGGTTGGCTGAAGCTTTCTTT CASNKIGRLAEAFF
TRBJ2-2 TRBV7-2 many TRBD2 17 TGTGCCAGCAGCTTAAAGGGACTAGCGGGAGTGCCCGGGGAGCTGTTTTTT CASSLKGLAGVPGELFF
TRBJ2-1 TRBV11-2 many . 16 TGTGCCAGCAGCCCGCGGGACAGTCTATTGATTGGCGAGCAGTTCTTC CASSPRDSLLIGEQFF
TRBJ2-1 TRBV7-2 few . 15 TGTGCCAGCAGCTTTGGGGTAAGCTCCTACAATGAGCAGTTCTTC CASSFGVSSYNEQFF
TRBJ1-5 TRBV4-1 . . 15 TGCGCCAGCAGCCATGAGGCATTTAGCAATCAGCCCCAGCATTTT CASSHEAFSNQPQHF
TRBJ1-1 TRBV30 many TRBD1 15 TGTGCCTGGAAACCAAGACAGGGGTGGGACACTGAAGCTTTCTTT CAWKPRQGWDTEAFF
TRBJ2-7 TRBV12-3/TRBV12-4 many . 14 TGTGCCAGCAGTTTAAGGGCCTCCTCCTACGAGCAGTACTTC CASSLRASSYEQYF
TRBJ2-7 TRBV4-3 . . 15 TGCGCCAGCAGCGGCACAGGGAAAACTGTGGGCGAGCAGTACTTC CASSGTGKTVGEQYF
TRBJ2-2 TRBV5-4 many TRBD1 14 TGTGCCAGCAGCCGACAGGGAACCACCGGGGAGCTGTTTTTT CASSRQGTTGELFF
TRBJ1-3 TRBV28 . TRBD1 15 TGTGCCAGCAGGACGACAGGGATCTCTGGAAACACCATATATTTT CASRTTGISGNTIYF
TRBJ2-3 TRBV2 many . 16 TGTGCCAGCAGTACCTCCCCTGGCAGGGACACAGATACGCAGTATTTT CASSTSPGRDTDTQYF
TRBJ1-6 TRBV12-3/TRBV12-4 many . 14 TGTGCCAGCAGGGGGGACGTAAGAAATTCACCCCTCCACTTT CASRGDVRNSPLHF
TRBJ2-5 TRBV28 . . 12 TGTGCCAGCAGTCTCGTATTTGAGACCCAGTACTTC CASSLVFETQYF
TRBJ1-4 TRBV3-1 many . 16 TGTGCCAGCAGTCCCGAAGGGGCAGCAACTAATGAAAAACTGTTTTTT CASSPEGAATNEKLFF
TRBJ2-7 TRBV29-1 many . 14 TGCAGCGCCGAGCGGTGGCAGGGGTCCAACGAGCAGTACTTC CSAERWQGSNEQYF
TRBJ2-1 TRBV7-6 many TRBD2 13 TGTGCCAGCAGCTCAACTAGCGGGCATGAGCAGTTCTTC CASSSTSGHEQFF
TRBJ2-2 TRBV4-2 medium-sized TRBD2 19 TGTGCCAGCAGCGGACGTGAAGGGGGAGCGGGAGGGCCATCGGGGGAGCTGTTTTTT CASSGREGGAGGPSGELFF
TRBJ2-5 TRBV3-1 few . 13 TGTGCCAGCAGCCAAAGAGAGTCGGGGGCCCTGTACTTC CASSQRESGALYF
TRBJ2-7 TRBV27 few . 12 TGTGCCAGCAGCAGGGGGGGCTACGAGCAGTACTTC CASSRGGYEQYF
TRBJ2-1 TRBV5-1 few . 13 TGCGCCAGCAGCTTGGCGCTGTTCAATGAGCAGTTCTTC CASSLALFNEQFF
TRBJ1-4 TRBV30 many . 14 TGTGCCTGGTACCGGCGGGGCGCGCGTGAAAAACTGTTTTTT CAWYRRGAREKLFF
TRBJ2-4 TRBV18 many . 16 TGTGCCAGCTCACCAGGCTCGCGTATAGCCAAAAACATTCAGTACTTC CASSPGSRIAKNIQYF
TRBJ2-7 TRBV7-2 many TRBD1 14 TGTGCCAGCAGCGCGTGGGACAGCGCCTACGAGCAGTACTTC CASSAWDSAYEQYF
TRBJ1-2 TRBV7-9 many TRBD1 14 TGTGCCAGCAGTTCGCCGGGACAGATGTATGGCTACACCTTC CASSSPGQMYGYTF
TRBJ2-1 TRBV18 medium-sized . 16 TGTGCCAGCTCACCACCGGCGGGGGCACGGGATTTTCAGCAGTTCTTC CASSPPAGARDFQQFF
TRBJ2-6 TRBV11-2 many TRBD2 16 TGTGCCAGCAGCCTTCCCAGCGGGGCTGGGGCCAACGTCCTGACTTTC CASSLPSGAGANVLTF
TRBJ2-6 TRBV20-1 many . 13 TGCAGTGCCCTTTTCTCTGGGGCCAACGTCCTGACTTTC CSALFSGANVLTF
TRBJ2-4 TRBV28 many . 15 TGTGCCAGCACAGGGCGAAGGGGGGGCAAAAACATTCAGTACTTC CASTGRRGGKNIQYF
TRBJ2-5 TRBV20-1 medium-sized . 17 TGCAGTGCTAGACTACCCGGACTTCGGAGGGGCCAAGAGACCCAGTACTTC CSARLPGLRRGQETQYF
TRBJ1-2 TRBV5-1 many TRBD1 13 TGCGCCAGCAGCAGAGGGACAGGGGATGGCTACACCTTC CASSRGTGDGYTF
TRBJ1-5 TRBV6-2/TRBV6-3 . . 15 TGTGCCAGCAGCCCCCGACCGGCGTCCGATCAGCCCCAGCATTTT CASSPRPASDQPQHF
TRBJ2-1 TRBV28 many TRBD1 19 TGTGCCAGCAGTTCGCCCGGGACAGGCCTCAAAGTCTCCTACAATGAGCAGTTCTTC CASSSPGTGLKVSYNEQFF
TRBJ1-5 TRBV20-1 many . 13 TGCAGTGCTAGAGGACAGGCAGATCAGCCCCAGCATTTT CSARGQADQPQHF
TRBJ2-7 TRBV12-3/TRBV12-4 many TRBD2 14 TGTGCCAGCAGTTTAGGGGCTAGCGGCGGGGCCAGGTACTTC CASSLGASGGARYF
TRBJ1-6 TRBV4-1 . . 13 TGCGCCAGCAGCCAAGATCGCGAGTCACCCCTCCACTTT CASSQDRESPLHF
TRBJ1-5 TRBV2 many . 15 TGTGCCAGCAGTCGCCAGGGTGGCGGCAATCAGCCCCAGCATTTT CASSRQGGGNQPQHF
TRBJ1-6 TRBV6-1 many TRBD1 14 TGTGCCAGCAGTCGGACAGGCTATAATTCACCCCTCCACTTT CASSRTGYNSPLHF
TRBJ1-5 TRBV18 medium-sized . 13 TGTGCCAGCCAAGAAGAGCGGAATCAGCCCCAGCATTTT CASQEERNQPQHF
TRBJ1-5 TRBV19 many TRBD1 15 TGTGCCAGTAGTATAGACGGACAGGGCCGTCAGCCCCAGCATTTT CASSIDGQGRQPQHF
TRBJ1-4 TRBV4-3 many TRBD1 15 TGCGCCAGCAGCGGACGGACAGGGGAAGATGAAAAACTGTTTTTT CASSGRTGEDEKLFF
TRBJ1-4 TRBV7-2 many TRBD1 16 TGTGCCAGCAGCTTGGGGAGGACAGGGGAGAATGAAAAACTGTTTTTT CASSLGRTGENEKLFF
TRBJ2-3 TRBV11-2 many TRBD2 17 TGTGCCAGCAGCTTATTTGGAGCGGGAGGGCCTGGTGATACGCAGTATTTT CASSLFGAGGPGDTQYF
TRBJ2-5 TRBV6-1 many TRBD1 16 TGTGCCAGCACCCCGCCAGAAACAGGGGGCGGGTGGACCCAGTACTTC CASTPPETGGGWTQYF
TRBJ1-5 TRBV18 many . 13 TGTGCCAGCTCACCAGGGGACGCGCCGCCCCAGCATTTT CASSPGDAPPQHF
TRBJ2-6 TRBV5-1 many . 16 TGCGCCAGCGCCTCCTTGGGGTTAACTGGGGCCAACGTCCTGACTTTC CASASLGLTGANVLTF
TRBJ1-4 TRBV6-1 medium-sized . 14 TGTGCCAGCAGGCCGACAGGAAGGACTGAAAAACTGTTTTTT CASRPTGRTEKLFF
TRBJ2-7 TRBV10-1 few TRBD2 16 TGCGCCAGCAGTTGGCTAGCGGGAGGCCCGCCCTACGAGCAGTACTTC CASSWLAGGPPYEQYF
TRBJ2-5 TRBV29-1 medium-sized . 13 TGCAGCGTTGACTTGCAGGTCCAAGAGACCCAGTACTTC CSVDLQVQETQYF
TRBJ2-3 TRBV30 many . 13 TGTGCCTGGAGTGCAGTTGCCACAGATACGCAGTATTTT CAWSAVATDTQYF
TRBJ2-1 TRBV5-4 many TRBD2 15 TGTGCCAGCAGAGTTGGGACTAGCGGGAATAATGAGCAGTTCTTC CASRVGTSGNNEQFF
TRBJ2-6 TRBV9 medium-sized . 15 TGTGCCAGCAGCGTAAGGTCCTCTGGGGCCAACGTCCTGACTTTC CASSVRSSGANVLTF